This T cell receptor beta chain was profiled in a study of beta chain features in type 1 diabetes. Germline V gives CDR1 MGHDK, CDR2 SYGVNS. V was shortened by 4 bases and J by 1 base, with 13 bases between the two germline ends. The CDR3 has 15 residues. The isolated RNA, all of it, was reverse transcribed, so expressed TCRB transcripts were what got sequenced. The method was immunoSEQ multiplex PCR; TCRdb's version includes in-frame clones alone and lacks a portion of them. The sample includes under 300,000 clones, about 26% seen only once; the top ten take 3% to 4%. It was one heparinised blood draw, averaging about 0.12 L, that each donor gave. Sorting with CD45RO/CCR7/CD25/CD127/CD95/CD27 yielded naive, central memory, regulatory and stem-like memory CD4+ cells.

V usage is TRBV25-1 and J usage is TRBJ2-5; D not certain. The sequencing input was central memory CD4+ T cells from blood. This TCR was recovered from a man aged 25-45 years in good health. The CDR3 nucleotides read TGTGCCAGCAGTGGAGGAACAATGGTCCAAGAGACCCAGTACTTC. This gives the protein CASSGGTMVQETQYF.